The clone carrying this T cell receptor (beta chain) is labeled as medium-sized (0.01 to 0.1%). This record comes from a study of cytotoxic CD8 clonotypes in ibrutinib-treated CLL. This CDR3 has 14 residues. From germline, CDR1 is SNHLY and CDR2 FYNNEI. The germline V and J ends were trimmed by 8 bases and 5 bases, with 13 bases remaining between them. Data came from immunoSEQ multiplex PCR; TCRdb stores just in-frame clones and leaves some out. The repertoire consists of approximately 20,000 clones, with over 70% occurring once and the leading ten covering 5.7%. This TCR came from a human donor with chronic lymphocytic leukemia. The chain is built from TRBV2 and TRBJ1-6; the D is unclear. The source material was PBMCs, sampled before ibrutinib treatment. For the CDR3, the DNA is TGTGCCAGCCGGCCGGGCCAGAATAATTCACCCCTCCACTTT. Translating it yields CASRPGQNNSPLHF.